These 8 T cell receptor beta chains were sequenced from one sample in a study of T cells in Graves' hyperthyroidism and ophthalmopathy. Researchers took RNA transcripts and amplified the TCR beta CDR3 regions from them. With the HTBI primer set, the TCR CDR3 went through a first round of RT-PCR. One entry per CDR3 protein, called by TCRdb with MiXCR from the multiplex PCR reads. The sample comprises about 99,000 distinct CDR3 sequences, roughly 50% of which are singletons, and under 30% rests with the top ten. Sequencing used blood. These receptors were taken from a man aged 35 to 55 with Graves' hyperthyroidism.

The chain links TRBV10-3 to TRBJ2-7; 14 bases are shared with TRBD2. Germline V CDR1 and CDR2: ENHRY, SYGVKD. This CDR3 spans 18 amino acids. After removal of 3 bases from V and 4 bases from J, the junction contained 11 bases not matched to a gene. DNA of the CDR3: TGTGCCATCAGTGACCCCGGGACTAGCGGGAGAGTTGGGTACGAGCAGTACTTC. It encodes CAISDPGTSGRVGYEQYF.

Remarks on this clonotype: A read error may explain this, as a much larger clone is one base away. This likely comes from a read error, as the CDR3 has no conserved phenylalanine or tryptophan at its end. This chain uses TRBV6-4 with TRBJ2-1; tentative D call: TRBD2 (5 bases). The CDR3 runs to 13 residues. The V gene's germline CDR1 is MRHNA and CDR2 SNTAGT. Trimming left V 3 bases short and J 5 bases short, with 8 bases between. The CDR3 is CASSDRENNEQFC. The CDR3 nucleotides are TGTGCCAGCAGTGATCGGGAAAACAATGAGCAGTTCTGC.

The chain uses TRBV20-1 and TRBJ2-7, with D perhaps given as TRBD1 or TRBD2 (5 bases each). Per germline, CDR1 DFQATT and CDR2 SNEGSKA (reference sequence). The CDR3 is 16 amino acids. V was clipped by 5 bases and J by 5 bases, with 25 bases between them. CDR3 bases: TGCAGTGCTTCCGGGACGCGTCCTTTATGGTTTGACGAGCAGTACTTC. Protein sequence: CSASGTRPLWFDEQYF.

V gene TRBV19 combines with J gene TRBJ2-7; D is unclear. The germline gives CDR1 LNHDA, CDR2 SQIVND (reference sequence). CDR3 size: 14 residues. V was shortened by 6 bases and J by 1 base, with 13 bases between the two germline ends. This CDR3 is CASSVAGASYEQYF. In nucleotides, the CDR3 is TGTGCCAGTAGCGTCGCAGGAGCGTCCTACGAGCAGTACTTC.

Points on this clonotype: Because the CDR3 is missing its conserved closing phenylalanine or tryptophan, this is likely a read error. V gene TRBV6-6 combines with J gene TRBJ1-1; no clear D. This CDR3 comprises 15 residues. Trimming pared 9 bases from V and 4 bases from J, leaving 21 bases between. Germline assignment: CDR1 MNHNY and CDR2 SVGAGI (reference sequence). This CDR3 reads CASKKSSSWTTEAFL. The CDR3 DNA reads as TGTGCCAGTAAAAAGAGCTCCAGCTGGACCACTGAAGCTTTCTTG.

This clonotype has ten or more counts. The genes are TRBV4-2 and TRBJ2-6, with D uncertain. The length of the CDR3 is 16 residues. Germline V CDR1 and CDR2: LGHNA, YNFKEQ. The V gene lost 0 bases and the J gene lost 2 bases, with 8 bases spanning the gap. CDR3 sequence reads: CASSQDGRAGANVLTF. CDR3 coding DNA: TGTGCCAGCAGCCAAGATGGTAGGGCTGGGGCCAACGTCCTGACTTTC.

Only one count was recorded for this clonotype. One junction end disagrees with the germline gene, perhaps due to a read error. The chain links TRBV20-1 to TRBJ2-7; 13 bases fit TRBD2. Per germline, CDR1 DFQATT and CDR2 SNEGSKA (reference sequence). The CDR3 totals 14 residues. The CDR3 region has the DNA TGCGGTGCTTTTGGACTAGCGGGAGTCCGCGAGCAGTACTTC. Translating gives CGAFGLAGVREQYF.

This clonotype appeared many times. The rearrangement joins TRBV12-3 or TRBV12-4 to TRBJ1-6; the D gene is possibly TRBD1 (5 bases). The CDR3 is 15 amino acids. The V and J ends lost 6 bases and 7 bases respectively, with 16 bases between them. CDR3 sequence: CASREGSGENSPLHF. The DNA for the CDR3 is TGTGCCAGCAGGGAGGGCTCGGGGGAGAATTCACCCCTCCACTTT.